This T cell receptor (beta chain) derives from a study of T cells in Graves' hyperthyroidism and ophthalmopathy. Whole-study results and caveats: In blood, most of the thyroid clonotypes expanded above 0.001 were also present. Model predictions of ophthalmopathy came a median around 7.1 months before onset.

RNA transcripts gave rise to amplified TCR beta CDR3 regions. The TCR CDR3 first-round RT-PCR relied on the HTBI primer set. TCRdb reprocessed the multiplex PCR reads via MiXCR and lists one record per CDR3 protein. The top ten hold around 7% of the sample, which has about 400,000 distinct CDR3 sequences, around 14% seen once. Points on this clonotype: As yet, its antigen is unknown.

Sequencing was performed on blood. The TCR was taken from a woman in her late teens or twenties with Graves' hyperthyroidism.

The CDR3 loop reads CASSAGTSNQPQHF. The CDR3 nucleotides are TGTGCCAGCAGTGCCGGGACTAGCAATCAGCCCCAGCATTTT. This rearrangement joins TRBV6-1 to TRBJ1-5, with D tentatively TRBD1 (5 bases). Germline V gene sequence: CDR1 MNHNS, CDR2 SASEGT. The CDR3 runs to 14 residues. The V gene lost 4 bases and the J gene lost 0 bases, with 7 bases spanning the gap.